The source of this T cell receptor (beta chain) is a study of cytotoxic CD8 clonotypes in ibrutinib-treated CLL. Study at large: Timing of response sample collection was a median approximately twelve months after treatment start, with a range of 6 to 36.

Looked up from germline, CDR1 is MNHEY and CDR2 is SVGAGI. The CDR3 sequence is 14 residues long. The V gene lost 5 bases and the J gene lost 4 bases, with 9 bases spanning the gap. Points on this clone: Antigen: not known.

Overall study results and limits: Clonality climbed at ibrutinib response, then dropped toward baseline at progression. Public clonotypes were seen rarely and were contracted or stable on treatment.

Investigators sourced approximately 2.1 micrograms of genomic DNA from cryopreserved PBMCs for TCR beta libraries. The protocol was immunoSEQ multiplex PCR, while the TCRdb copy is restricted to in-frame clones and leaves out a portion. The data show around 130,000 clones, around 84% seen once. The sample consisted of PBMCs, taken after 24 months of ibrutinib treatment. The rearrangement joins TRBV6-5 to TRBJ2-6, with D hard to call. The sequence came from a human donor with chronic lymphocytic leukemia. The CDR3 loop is CASSALLGANVLTF. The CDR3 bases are TGTGCCAGCAGTGCTTTGCTCGGGGCCAACGTCCTGACTTTC.